The clone carrying this T cell receptor (beta chain) occurred a few times. The germline V gene encodes CDR1 SEHNR and CDR2 FQNEAQ (reference sequence). Trimming cost V 10 bases and J 7 bases; bases outside gene matches: 6. The CDR3 totals 13 residues. This specimen belongs to a study of T cell changes during pregnancy in multiple sclerosis. Assay used: immunoSEQ multiplex PCR; TCRdb lists only in-frame clones, some missing. The sample consists of approximately 66,000 clones, around 92% of them appearing once. Sequenced material: peripheral blood, taken in the third trimester of pregnancy. This TCR came from a female donor in good health, enrolled as a control in a pregnancy study. The chain couples TRBV7-9 to TRBJ1-6; TRBD1 matches at 8 bases. The CDR3 reads CAKRTGGNSPLHF. Written as DNA, the CDR3 is TGTGCCAAACGAACAGGGGGGAATTCACCCCTCCACTTT.